The 12 T cell receptor beta chains below were found in one sample sequenced in a study of molecular identifiers for immune sequencing clone quantification. TCRdb recomputed calls from the PCR reads with MiXCR, one row per CDR3 protein. The sample includes more than 450,000 distinct CDR3 sequences, about 22% of them seen just once. The sequenced sample consisted of naive CD8+ T cells from blood, with Jurkat cell RNA spiked in. Subset: FACS-sorted CD8+CD4-CCR7+CD45RA+ naive T cells. Receptors were obtained from a human donor in good health. Some libraries in this study had Jurkat cell RNA spiked in.

This chain links TRBV28 with TRBJ1-4, with D perhaps matching TRBD1 (5 bases). V lost 6 bases to trimming and J lost 5 bases, with 16 bases between them. In germline, CDR1 is MDHEN, CDR2 SYDVKM. This CDR3 comprises 15 residues. The CDR3 DNA reads TGTGCCAGCAGGTCCCACGGGACCTTAAATGAAAAACTGTTTTTT. Protein sequence: CASRSHGTLNEKLFF.

This clonotype was detected many times. The chain employs TRBV28 and TRBJ2-2, with TRBD2 as a possible D gene (6 bases). The CDR3 consists of 15 residues. V lost 2 bases, J lost 1 base, and 8 bases lay in between. Germline loops: CDR1 MDHEN, CDR2 SYDVKM. The CDR3 here is CASSLRGLNTGELFF. CDR3 DNA: TGTGCCAGCAGTTTACGGGGGTTGAACACCGGGGAGCTGTTTTTT.

This clonotype was observed a handful of times. The chain employs TRBV12-3 or TRBV12-4 and TRBJ2-6; no definite D call. CDR3 length: 17 amino acids. V lost 7 bases and J 2 bases, leaving 18 bases between the germline ends. This CDR3 reads CASTSIISPTGANVLTF. The CDR3 bases are TGTGCCAGCACAAGTATCATTTCTCCCACTGGGGCCAACGTCCTGACTTTC.

This clonotype was seen more than once but under ten times. This chain connects TRBV21-1 to TRBJ2-7; the table calls TRBD2, which could not be checked here. TRBV21-1 is a known pseudogene. The CDR3 runs 18 residues. CDR3 amino acids: CASSKVRTSGVSSYEQYF. The CDR3 bases are TGTGCCAGCAGCAAAGTCCGAACTAGCGGGGTAAGCTCCTACGAGCAGTACTTC.

Notes on this clonotype: The CDR3 end shows no conserved phenylalanine or tryptophan, and so a read error is likely. The chain recombines TRBV6-5 with TRBJ1-1; D possibly corresponds to TRBD1 (5 bases). V was cut by 6 bases and J by 1 base, with 6 bases left in between. CDR3 size: 12 residues. The germline gives CDR1 MNHEY, CDR2 SVGAGI. CDR3 sequence reads: CASRQGNTEAFL. CDR3 nucleotide sequence: TGTGCCAGCAGGCAGGGGAACACTGAAGCTTTCCTT.

For the CDR3, the DNA is TGTGCCAGCCAACAGGGGATGACTAGCACAGATACGCAGTATTTT. Amino acid sequence: CASQQGMTSTDTQYF. The chain links TRBV28 to TRBJ2-3, with 7 bases identical to TRBD1. With 8 bases clipped from V and 0 bases from J, the junction kept 8 bases outside the gene matches. Germline-derived CDR1 and CDR2 are MDHEN and SYDVKM. The CDR3 is 15 amino acids.

This clonotype was recorded at least ten times. The V gene is TRBV7-6, the J gene TRBJ2-2; a weak D match, TRBD1 (6 bases). The germline CDR1 and CDR2 sequences are SGHVS and FNYEAQ. The CDR3 runs 12 residues. V was shortened by 5 bases and J by 6 bases, with 7 bases between the two germline ends. CDR3 in amino acids: CASSAGAGELFF. CDR3 in DNA: TGTGCCAGCAGCGCAGGGGCCGGGGAGCTGTTTTTT.

The chain uses TRBV10-2 and TRBJ1-6; the D gene is possibly TRBD1 (5 bases). CDR3 length equals 15 residues. The germline V gene has CDR1 WSHSY and CDR2 SAAADI. V lost 2 bases and J 6 bases, leaving 11 bases between the germline ends. This chain's CDR3 is CASSEGGDPNSPLHF. In DNA, the CDR3 is TGCGCCAGCAGTGAGGGGGGGGATCCTAATTCACCCCTCCACTTT.

The J gene is TRBJ2-3, the V gene TRBV9; 13 bases match TRBD2. This CDR3 contains 16 residues. Germline V gene data show CDR1 as SGDLS and CDR2 as YYNGEE. With 1 base clipped from V and 4 bases from J, the junction kept 3 bases outside the gene matches. The CDR3 loop reads CASSVPTSGRADTQYF. CDR3 nucleotide sequence: TGTGCCAGCAGCGTACCCACTAGCGGGAGGGCAGATACGCAGTATTTT. Variable domain in full (rest from reference TRBV9 and TRBJ2-3): DSGVTQTPKHLITATGQRVTLRCSPRSGDLSVYWYQQSLDQGLQFLIQYYNGEERAKGNILERFSAQQFPDLHSELNLSSLELGDSALYFCASSVPTSGRADTQYFGPGTRLTVL.

In this sample, this clonotype turned up a few times. One base away lies a much larger clone, so this may be a sequencing read error. The chain couples TRBV20-1 to TRBJ1-3; D uncertain. The CDR3 extends over 13 amino acids. Germline lookup yields CDR1 DFQATT and CDR2 SNEGSKA (reference sequence). DNA of the CDR3: TGCAGTGCTAGTACGGGGTCTGGAAGCACCATATATTTT. This sequence encodes CSASTGSGSTIYF.

This clonotype turned up a few times. The CDR3 DNA sequence: TGCAGCGTGACGACTAGCGGGGGGGGTTTAATTCAAGAGACCCAGTACTTC. Protein: CSVTTSGGGLIQETQYF. V and J are TRBV29-1 and TRBJ2-5; 14 bases map to TRBD2. Germline assignment: CDR1 SQVTM and CDR2 ANQGSEA. This CDR3 is built from 17 residues. Trimming at V came to 6 bases and at J to 2 bases, leaving 11 bases not matched to a gene.

The sample holds many counts of this clonotype. The chain joins TRBV7-2 to TRBJ2-3; either TRBD1 or TRBD2 may supply D (5 bases each). The CDR3 contains 17 residues. Trimming took 1 base from V and 2 from J, leaving 16 bases between them. Germline CDR1 reads SGHTA; CDR2 reads FQGNSA. This chain's CDR3 is CASSLGVRDGDTDTQYF. CDR3 DNA: TGTGCCAGCAGCTTAGGGGTCCGGGACGGGGACACAGATACGCAGTATTTT. Based on the CDR3 plus reference TRBV7-2 and TRBJ2-3, the full variable domain is GAGVSQSPSNKVTEKGKDVELRCDPISGHTALYWYRQSLGQGLEFLIYFQGNSAPDKSGLPSDRFSAERTGGSVSTLTIQRTQQEDSAVYLCASSLGVRDGDTDTQYFGPGTRLTVL.